This T cell receptor beta chain came from a study of identical twins. Study-level findings and limits: Clonotypes of the beta chain that were abundant in cord blood carried fewer insertions (memory repertoires showed none). Cross-sectional statistical analysis, not tracking of the same donors, underpinned the conclusions.

In regard to this clonotype: Its matching antigen is unknown.

Germline trimming cut 3 bases from V and 2 bases from J; bases unmatched to any gene: 14. This CDR3 is built from 18 residues. CDR1 and CDR2 (germline): MDHEN, SYDVKM. TCRdb used MiXCR to reprocess the 5' RACE reads, holding one entry per CDR3 protein. Of around 450,000 distinct CDR3 sequences in the sample, 11% to 15% were seen once. Every one of the donors was a healthy Caucasian. These same records also appear under a second study, on yellow fever vaccine responses in identical twins.

Input material: CD4+ T cells sorted from blood. The chain joins TRBV28 to TRBJ2-3, with 7 bases that match TRBD2. The source of this sequence is a woman under 30 in good health. The CDR3 nucleotides read TGTGCCAGCAGTTTTAAGGAACTAGCGCGAGCATTCACAGATACGCAGTATTTT. As protein: CASSFKELARAFTDTQYF.